The 9 T cell receptor beta chains reported below all come from one sample, sequenced in a study of blood T cell repertoires in COVID-19. The table came from immunoSEQ multiplex PCR; TCRdb's copy has only in-frame clones and leaves some out. The profile covers about 460,000 clones, with about nine tenths appearing a single time and approximately 8.3% taken by the ten largest. Sequences were obtained from PBMCs or T cells enriched from blood (not recorded which). These receptors all come from a woman aged 55-70 years who had recovered from COVID-19.

The chain joins TRBV6-5 to TRBJ2-3; 7 bases are shared with TRBD2. After removal of 4 bases from V and 6 bases from J, the junction contained 4 bases not matched to a gene. CDR3 length: 13 residues. CDR1 and CDR2 from the germline V gene are MNHEY and SVGAGI. CDR3 nucleotide sequence: TGTGCCAGCAGTTCTTTCGGGGGGGATACGCAGTATTTT. Translating it yields CASSSFGGDTQYF.

A word on this clone: A read error may produce the germline difference seen at one junction end. The chain joins TRBV7-7 to TRBJ2-3; 8 positions match TRBD1. The germline V gene encodes CDR1 SSHAT and CDR2 FNYEAQ (reference sequence). There are 18 residues in the CDR3. The CDR3 protein is CASSLGAGTGGWTDTQYF. CDR3 sequence (DNA): TGTGCTAGCAGCTTAGGGGCCGGGACAGGTGGTTGGACAGATACGCAGTATTTT. Together with reference TRBV7-7 and TRBJ2-3, the CDR3 gives the full variable domain: GAGVSQSPRYKVTKRGQDVTLRCDPISSHATLYWYQQALGQGPEFLTYFNYEAQPDKSGLPSDRFSAERPEGSISTLTIQRTEQRDSAMYRCASSLGAGTGGWTDTQYFGPGTRLTVL.

The V and J genes are TRBV12-5 and TRBJ1-2; D is possibly TRBD1 (5 bases). The germline V and J ends were trimmed by 5 bases and 4 bases, with 17 bases remaining between them. Germline V lookup: CDR1 LGHNT, CDR2 FRNRAP. The CDR3 sequence is 15 residues long. For the CDR3, the DNA is TGTGCTAGTGGTCCCCTTACTGGTAGGGGCTATGGCTACACCTTC. Residues: CASGPLTGRGYGYTF.

The rearrangement links TRBV2 to TRBJ2-3; TRBD2 agrees at 9 bases. The CDR3 is 18 residues long. J was trimmed by 4 bases and V by 6 bases; bases with no gene match: 17. Germline V CDR1 and CDR2: SNHLY, FYNNEI. The CDR3 loop is CASRSRQAGGTGPDTQYF. CDR3 bases: TGTGCCAGCAGATCACGCCAAGCGGGGGGCACGGGTCCAGATACGCAGTATTTT.

The rearrangement joins TRBV15 to TRBJ2-7; 7 bases match TRBD1. This CDR3 is 15 amino acids long. Germline values: CDR1 LNHNV, CDR2 YYDKDF (reference sequence). Unmatched junction bases numbered 6, after V lost 4 bases and J lost 0 bases. CDR3 sequence: CATSTSRDSSYEQYV. Here the CDR3 DNA reads TGTGCCACCAGCACAAGTAGGGACAGCTCCTACGAGCAGTACGTC.

The chain carries TRBV19 and TRBJ2-7, with 8 bases matching TRBD1. Trimming removed 5 bases from V and 1 base from J; junction bases left unmatched: 13. This CDR3 is 17 amino acids long. CDR1 and CDR2 (germline): LNHDA, SQIVND (reference sequence). CDR3 amino acids: CASSPRPGTGTSYEQYV. The CDR3 DNA sequence: TGTGCCAGTAGTCCCCGACCCGGGACAGGTACGTCCTACGAGCAGTACGTC.

J is TRBJ2-2 and V is TRBV29-1, with 12 bases lining up with TRBD2. V lost 7 bases, J lost 4 bases, and 7 bases stayed unmatched. From germline, CDR1 is SQVTM and CDR2 ANQGSEA. The CDR3 sequence is 15 residues long. CDR3 sequence (DNA): TGCAGCGCCGTGACTAGCGGGGGTGTCACCGGGGAGCTGTTTTTT. It codes for CSAVTSGGVTGELFF.

The CDR3 coding sequence is TGTGCCAGTAGTATTTACGGGGGGAGGACCGGGGAGCTGTTTTTT. The encoded protein is CASSIYGGRTGELFF. The chain joins TRBV19 to TRBJ2-2; 7 positions agree with TRBD2. Germline CDR1 is LNHDA and CDR2 is SQIVND (reference sequence). This CDR3 spans 15 amino acids. The V segment lost 3 bases and the J segment 5 bases; nucleotides outside the gene matches: 6.

This clone was seen a single time. This chain links TRBV9 with TRBJ1-2, with D tentatively TRBD1 (6 bases). The CDR3 is 14 amino acids. Germline V lookup: CDR1 SGDLS, CDR2 YYNGEE. Trimming left V 3 bases short and J 4 bases short, with 13 bases between. CDR3 protein: CASSDNADSYGYTF. CDR3 in DNA: TGTGCCAGCAGCGACAACGCGGACAGCTATGGCTACACCTTC.